Below are 13 T cell receptor beta chains sequenced from a single sample in a study of shared T cell receptors in the human thymus. Here immunoSEQ multiplex PCR was the method, and the copy in TCRdb shows in-frame clones only, minus some. The sample yields some 700,000 clones, over 75% seen once. This sample was also put to use in a study of human thymus T cells.

Sequenced: thymocytes. Receptors originate from a boy in the first two years of life with a congenital heart defect.

The chain couples TRBV30 to TRBJ2-7; 9 bases align to TRBD1. V shed 0 bases and J 2 bases; nucleotides not matched to a gene: 5. Germline CDR1 and CDR2: GTSNPN and SVGIG (reference sequence). CDR3 length equals 15 residues. This CDR3 reads CAWSVPGQGTYEQYF. In DNA form, the CDR3 reads TGTGCCTGGAGTGTACCAGGACAGGGGACCTACGAGCAGTACTTC. Full variable domain (rest looked up from reference TRBV30 and TRBJ2-7): SQTIHQWPATLVQPVGSPLSLECTVEGTSNPNLYWYRQAAGRGLQLLFYSVGIGQISSEVPQNLSASRPQDRQFILSSKKLLLSDSGFYLCAWSVPGQGTYEQYFGPGTRLTVT.

In regard to this clone: The sample contains more than one DNA sequence encoding this CDR3. The V call is TRBV29-1, the J call TRBJ1-1; no firm D call. CDR3 size: 10 residues. The germline V gene encodes CDR1 SQVTM and CDR2 ANQGSEA. V lost 7 bases and J 5 bases, leaving 8 bases between the germline ends. CDR3 protein: CSARGTEAFF. CDR3 sequence (DNA): TGCAGCGCCCGAGGGACTGAAGCTTTCTTT.

V and J are TRBV6-5 and TRBJ2-1; 15 bases agree with TRBD2. CDR3 length equals 16 residues. The germline gives CDR1 MNHEY, CDR2 SVGAGI. J gave up 9 bases and V 4 bases, and 7 bases lay outside the gene matches. For the CDR3, the DNA is TGTGCCAGCAGTTTTCGGACTAGCGGGAGGGCCGGTGAGCAGTTCTTC. Protein: CASSFRTSGRAGEQFF.

J is TRBJ1-2 and V is TRBV27, with TRBD1 as a possible D gene (6 bases). V lost 2 bases and J 3 bases, leaving 13 bases between the germline ends. CDR1 and CDR2 from the germline V gene are MNHEY and SMNVEV (reference sequence). This CDR3 comprises 15 residues. In nucleotides, the CDR3 is TGTGCCAGCAGTTTAAGGGCGTGGGGGCACTATGGCTACACCTTC. Translated, it gives CASSLRAWGHYGYTF.

This rearrangement joins TRBV11-3 to TRBJ2-3; TRBD2 matches 12 bases. Unmatched junction bases numbered 10, after V lost 5 bases and J lost 1 base. The length of the CDR3 is 18 residues. Germline V CDR1 and CDR2: SGHNT, YENEEA. As DNA, the CDR3 is TGTGCCAGCAGCAGTAGGGGGAGACTAGCGGGAGGCACAGATACGCAGTATTTT. Residues: CASSSRGRLAGGTDTQYF.

The chain employs TRBV6-1 and TRBJ2-7; 12 bases are a match to TRBD1. J gave up 5 bases and V 4 bases, and 9 bases lay outside the gene matches. In germline, CDR1 is MNHNS, CDR2 SASEGT. The CDR3 length is 16 residues. CDR3 loop: CASSVNLGTGGHEQYF. The CDR3 DNA follows: TGTGCCAGCAGTGTTAATCTGGGGACAGGGGGCCACGAGCAGTACTTC.

The chain couples TRBV7-9 to TRBJ1-2; the D gene is possibly TRBD1 (6 bases). There are 13 residues in the CDR3. In germline, CDR1 is SEHNR, CDR2 FQNEAQ (reference sequence). The V gene lost 5 bases and the J gene lost 7 bases, with 14 bases spanning the gap. CDR3 sequence (DNA): TGTGCCAGCAGCCCCTCAGGGGCGGTTGGCTACACCTTC. This gives the protein CASSPSGAVGYTF.

The chain combines TRBV6-5 with TRBJ2-1; no clear D. Per the germline V gene, CDR1 is MNHEY and CDR2 is SVGAGI. Trimming removed 6 bases at V and 0 bases at J, with 12 bases between. The length of the CDR3 is 15 residues. The CDR3 DNA follows: TGTGCCAGCAGCCGAGCCCCATCCTCCTACAATGAGCAGTTCTTC. Encoded protein: CASSRAPSSYNEQFF.

The CDR3 reads CASSPKGTGAYEQYF. The CDR3 DNA reads as TGTGCCAGCTCACCAAAGGGGACGGGAGCCTACGAGCAGTACTTC. This chain joins TRBV18 and TRBJ2-7; TRBD2 is a possible D gene (6 bases). V shed 2 bases and J shed 2 bases, with 13 bases lying between them. CDR3 length: 15 residues. Germline CDR1 KGHSH, CDR2 LQKENI.

This chain links TRBV9 with TRBJ1-2, with a possible D match to TRBD1 (6 bases). Trimming cost V 0 bases and J 8 bases, with 8 bases left between them. This CDR3 is 12 amino acids long. CDR1 is SGDLS and CDR2 is YYNGEE in the germline V gene. The CDR3 nucleotides are TGTGCCAGCAGCGTAGCTGACAGGGGCTACACCTTC. Amino acid sequence: CASSVADRGYTF.

This rearrangement joins TRBV5-1 to TRBJ2-1; 7 nucleotides line up with TRBD2. There are 19 residues in the CDR3. After removal of 0 bases from V and 7 bases from J, the junction contained 19 bases not matched to a gene. Germline CDR1 is SGHRS and CDR2 is YFSETQ. For the CDR3, the DNA is TGCGCCAGCAGCTTGGGGGCGGGAACGATAGGCGGGAGTGAAAATGAGCAGTTCTTC. Its protein is CASSLGAGTIGGSENEQFF.

A note on this clone: At the DNA level, this CDR3 is encoded by other sequences in the same sample as well. This rearrangement joins TRBV18 to TRBJ2-1; no definite D call. Looked up from germline, CDR1 is KGHSH and CDR2 is LQKENI. The length of the CDR3 is 12 residues. Between the trimmed V and J ends, which lost 4 bases and 3 bases, there was a span of 4 bases. The CDR3 DNA reads as TGTGCCAGCTCACTAGACTACAATGAGCAGTTCTTC. The encoded protein is CASSLDYNEQFF.

The chain is built from TRBV11-2 and TRBJ2-7; D not certain. This CDR3 region has 14 residues. Per the germline V gene, CDR1 is SGHAT and CDR2 is FQNNGV. The germline V and J ends were trimmed by 0 bases and 0 bases, with 6 bases remaining between them. In DNA form, the CDR3 reads TGTGCCAGCAGCTTAGAGCGGAACTCCTACGAGCAGTACTTC. Translated, it gives CASSLERNSYEQYF. Together with reference TRBV11-2 and TRBJ2-7, the CDR3 gives the full variable domain: EAGVAQSPRYKIIEKRQSVAFWCNPISGHATLYWYQQILGQGPKLLIQFQNNGVVDDSQLPKDRFSAERLKGVDSTLKIQPAKLEDSAVYLCASSLERNSYEQYFGPGTRLTVT.